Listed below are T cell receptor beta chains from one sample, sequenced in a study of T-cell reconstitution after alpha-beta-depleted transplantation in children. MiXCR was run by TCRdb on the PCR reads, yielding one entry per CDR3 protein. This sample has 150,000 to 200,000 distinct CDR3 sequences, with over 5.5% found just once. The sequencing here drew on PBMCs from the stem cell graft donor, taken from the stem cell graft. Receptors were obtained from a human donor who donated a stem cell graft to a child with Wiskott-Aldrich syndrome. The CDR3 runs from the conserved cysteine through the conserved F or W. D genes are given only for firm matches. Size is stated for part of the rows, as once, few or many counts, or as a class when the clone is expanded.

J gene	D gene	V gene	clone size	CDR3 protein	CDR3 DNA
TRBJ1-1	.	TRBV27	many	CASSSGGNTEAFF	TGTGCCAGCAGTTCTGGGGGGAACACTGAAGCTTTCTTT
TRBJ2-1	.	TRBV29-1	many	CSLIRGGGNEQFF	TGCAGCCTAATTCGGGGAGGAGGCAATGAGCAGTTCTTC
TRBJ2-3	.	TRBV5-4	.	CASSAELADTDTQYF	TGTGCCAGCAGCGCTGAACTAGCCGACACAGATACGCAGTATTTT
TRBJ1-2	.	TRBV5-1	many	CASSLVAGDNYGYTF	TGCGCCAGCAGCTTGGTGGCGGGTGATAACTATGGCTACACCTTC
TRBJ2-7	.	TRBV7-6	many	CASSLRDSYEQYF	TGTGCCAGCAGCTTAAGGGATTCCTACGAGCAGTACTTC
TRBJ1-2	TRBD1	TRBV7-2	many	CASSLRTGSNYGYTF	TGTGCCAGCAGCCTACGGACAGGGAGTAACTATGGCTACACCTTC
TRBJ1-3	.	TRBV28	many	CASSLVLPGNTIYF	TGTGCCAGCAGTTTAGTACTTCCCGGAAACACCATATATTTT
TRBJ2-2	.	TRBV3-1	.	CASSQGTTNTGELFF	TGTGCCAGCAGCCAGGGGACCACAAACACCGGGGAGCTGTTTTTT
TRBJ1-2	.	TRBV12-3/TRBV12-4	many	CASSLGELNYGYTF	TGTGCCAGCAGTTTGGGGGAGCTTAACTATGGCTACACCTTC
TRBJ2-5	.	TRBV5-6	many	CASSLETQYF	TGTGCCAGCAGCTTGGAGACCCAGTACTTC
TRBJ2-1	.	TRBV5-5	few	CASSLEQVTYNEQFF	TGTGCCAGCAGCTTGGAACAGGTCACCTACAATGAGCAGTTCTTC
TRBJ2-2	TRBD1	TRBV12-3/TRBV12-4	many	CASSLTGGHTGELFF	TGTGCCAGCAGTTTGACAGGGGGCCACACCGGGGAGCTGTTTTTT
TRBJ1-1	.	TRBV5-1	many	CASSSGDPREAFF	TGCGCCAGCAGCTCGGGCGATCCTCGTGAAGCTTTCTTT
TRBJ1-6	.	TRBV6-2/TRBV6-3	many	CASSRRGARGTSSYNSPLHF	TGTGCCAGCAGCCGCCGGGGTGCACGGGGAACCAGCTCCTATAATTCACCCCTCCACTTT
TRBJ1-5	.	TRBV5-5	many	CASSLGVAVGEPQHF	TGTGCCAGCAGCTTGGGAGTGGCCGTGGGAGAGCCCCAGCATTTT
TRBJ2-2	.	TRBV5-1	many	CASSLNRPGELFF	TGCGCCAGCAGCTTGAACCGCCCCGGGGAGCTGTTTTTT
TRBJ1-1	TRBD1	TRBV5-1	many	CASSMKPGQGANTEAFF	TGCGCCAGCAGCATGAAGCCAGGACAGGGGGCGAACACTGAAGCTTTCTTT
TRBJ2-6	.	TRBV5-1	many	CASSLAPPNSGANVLTF	TGCGCCAGCAGCTTGGCCCCCCCCAACTCTGGGGCCAACGTCCTGACTTTC
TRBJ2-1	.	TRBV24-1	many	CATSDLSGYNEQFF	TGTGCCACCAGTGATTTGTCAGGGTACAATGAGCAGTTCTTC
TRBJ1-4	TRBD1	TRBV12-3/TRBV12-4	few	CASSDHTGTGGTKLFF	TGTGCCAGCAGTGACCACACCGGGACAGGGGGGACTAAACTGTTTTTT
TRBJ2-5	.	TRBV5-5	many	CASSYQGLGETQYF	TGTGCCAGCAGCTACCAGGGGCTGGGGGAGACCCAGTACTTC
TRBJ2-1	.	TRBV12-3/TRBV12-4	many	CASSFESYNEQFF	TGTGCCAGCAGTTTCGAATCCTACAATGAGCAGTTCTTC
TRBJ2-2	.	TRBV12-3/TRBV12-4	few	CASSLAPGTQTGELFF	TGTGCCAGCAGTTTAGCCCCCGGGACCCAGACCGGGGAGCTGTTTTTT
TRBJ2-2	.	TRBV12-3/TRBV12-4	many	CASRNRALNTGELFF	TGTGCCAGCAGGAACCGGGCTTTGAACACCGGGGAGCTGTTTTTT
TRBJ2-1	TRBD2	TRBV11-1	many	CASSSPGLAGVGSSYNEQFF	TGTGCCAGCAGCTCGCCGGGACTAGCGGGAGTGGGGAGCTCCTACAATGAGCAGTTCTTC
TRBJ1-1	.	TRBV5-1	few	CASSLMGLNTEAFF	TGCGCCAGCAGCTTGATGGGATTGAACACTGAAGCTTTCTTT
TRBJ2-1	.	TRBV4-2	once	CASSRGVPSSYNEQFF	TGTGCCAGCAGCCGCGGGGTCCCCAGCTCCTACAATGAGCAGTTCTTC
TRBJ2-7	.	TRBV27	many	CASSLSPRYEQYF	TGTGCCAGCAGTTTATCCCCTCGGTACGAGCAGTACTTC
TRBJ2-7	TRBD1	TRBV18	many	CASSLRGQLYEQYF	TGTGCCAGCTCACTCCGGGGACAGCTCTACGAGCAGTACTTC
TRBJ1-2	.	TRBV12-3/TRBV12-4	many	CASSFGARYGYTF	TGTGCCAGCAGTTTTGGGGCGCGCTATGGCTACACCTTC
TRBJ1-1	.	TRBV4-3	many	CASSQDRQSTEAFF	TGCGCCAGCAGCCAAGATCGACAGAGCACTGAAGCTTTCTTT
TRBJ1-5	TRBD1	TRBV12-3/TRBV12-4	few	CASSRGQGGPQHF	TGTGCCAGCAGTAGGGGACAGGGGGGGCCCCAGCATTTT
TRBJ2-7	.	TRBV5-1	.	CASSLGGNSYEQYF	TGCGCCAGCAGCTTGGGAGGGAACTCCTACGAGCAGTACTTC
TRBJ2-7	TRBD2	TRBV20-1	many	CSARPLAGFPYEQYF	TGCAGTGCTCGCCCACTAGCGGGATTCCCCTACGAGCAGTACTTC
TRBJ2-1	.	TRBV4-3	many	CASSQVGPPSSYNEQFF	TGCGCCAGCAGCCAAGTCGGCCCACCGAGCTCCTACAATGAGCAGTTCTTC
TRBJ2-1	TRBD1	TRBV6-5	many	CASSYSGQVLYNEQFF	TGTGCCAGCAGTTACTCGGGACAGGTTCTATACAATGAGCAGTTCTTC
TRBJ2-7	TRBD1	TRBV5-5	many	CASSSPRTGGFYF	TGTGCCAGCAGCTCTCCACGGACAGGGGGGTTTTACTTC
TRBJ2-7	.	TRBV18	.	CASSPLGSPTKLYEQYF	TGTGCCAGCTCACCTCTGGGCAGCCCAACCAAACTTTACGAGCAGTACTTC
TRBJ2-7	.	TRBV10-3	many	CAIMKGYEQYF	TGTGCCATCATGAAAGGTTACGAGCAGTACTTC
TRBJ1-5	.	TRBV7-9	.	CASTAGGGSNQPQHF	TGTGCCAGCACCGCCGGGGGAGGTAGCAATCAGCCCCAGCATTTT
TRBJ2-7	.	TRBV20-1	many	CSARGTDTSYEQYF	TGCAGTGCTAGAGGGACAGATACTTCCTACGAGCAGTACTTC
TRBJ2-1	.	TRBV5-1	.	CASSFGISAQNEQFF	TGCGCCAGCAGCTTTGGCATTTCGGCCCAGAATGAGCAGTTCTTC